The T cell receptor (beta chain) described here comes from a study of blood T cell repertoires in COVID-19. Looking at the study overall: Samples of COVID-19 (acute and convalescent) were obtained from the United States, Italy and Spain.

The ends lost 4 bases at V and 6 bases at J; junction bases unmatched: 4. The CDR3 runs 14 residues. Germline V lookup: CDR1 SGHDT, CDR2 YYEEEE. Authors' methods: Amplification of reference gene primers provided the estimated nucleated cell counts. This table comes from immunoSEQ multiplex PCR, and its TCRdb copy is limited to in-frame clones, with some not included. The D gene and trimming were derived from the DNA, and the V and J assignments and clone size from that table. The sample carries a few hundred thousand clones, about nine tenths recorded once. This clone was seen more than once but under ten times.

The source of this sequence is a young woman with COVID-19, enrolled during active disease. V is TRBV5-6 and J is TRBJ2-2, with 9 bases matching TRBD1. Sequencing was done on a sample of peripheral blood. The CDR3 protein is CASSRTGVPGELFF. The CDR3 nucleotides are TGTGCCAGCAGCAGGACAGGGGTCCCCGGGGAGCTGTTTTTT.